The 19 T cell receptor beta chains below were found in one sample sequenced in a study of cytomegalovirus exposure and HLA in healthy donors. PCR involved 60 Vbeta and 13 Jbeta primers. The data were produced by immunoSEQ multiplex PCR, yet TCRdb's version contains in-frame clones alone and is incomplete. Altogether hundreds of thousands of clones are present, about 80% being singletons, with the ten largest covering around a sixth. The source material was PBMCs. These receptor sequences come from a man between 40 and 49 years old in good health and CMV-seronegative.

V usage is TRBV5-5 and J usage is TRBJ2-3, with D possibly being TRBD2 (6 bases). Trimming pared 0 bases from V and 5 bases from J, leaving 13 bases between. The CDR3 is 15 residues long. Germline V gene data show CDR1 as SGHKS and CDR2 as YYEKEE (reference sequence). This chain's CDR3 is CASSLDAGRGDTQYF. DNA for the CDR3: TGTGCCAGCAGCTTGGACGCGGGAAGGGGAGATACGCAGTATTTT.

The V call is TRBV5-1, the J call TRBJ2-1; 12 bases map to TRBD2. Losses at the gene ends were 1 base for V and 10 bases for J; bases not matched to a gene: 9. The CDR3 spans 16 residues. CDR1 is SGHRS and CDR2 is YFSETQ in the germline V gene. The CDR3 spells CASSLTPSGGAEEQFF. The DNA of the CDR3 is TGCGCCAGCAGCTTGACCCCTAGCGGGGGGGCCGAAGAGCAGTTCTTC.

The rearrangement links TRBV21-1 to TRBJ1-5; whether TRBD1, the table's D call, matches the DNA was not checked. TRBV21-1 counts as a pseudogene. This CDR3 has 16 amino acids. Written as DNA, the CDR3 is TGTGCCAGCAGCAAAGATTCTGGGGGCGGCAATCAGCCCCAGCATTTT. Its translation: CASSKDSGGGNQPQHF.

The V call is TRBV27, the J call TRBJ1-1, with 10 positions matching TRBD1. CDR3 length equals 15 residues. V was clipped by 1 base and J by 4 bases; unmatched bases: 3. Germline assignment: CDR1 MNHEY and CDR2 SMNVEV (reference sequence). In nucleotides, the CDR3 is TGTGCCAGCAGTTTATTGACAGGGGGCAGCACTGAAGCTTTCTTT. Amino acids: CASSLLTGGSTEAFF.

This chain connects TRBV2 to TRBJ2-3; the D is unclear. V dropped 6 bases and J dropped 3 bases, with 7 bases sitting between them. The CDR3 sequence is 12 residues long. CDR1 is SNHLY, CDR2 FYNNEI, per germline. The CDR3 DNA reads TGTGCCAGCAGGGTACAGACAGATACGCAGTATTTT. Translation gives CASRVQTDTQYF.

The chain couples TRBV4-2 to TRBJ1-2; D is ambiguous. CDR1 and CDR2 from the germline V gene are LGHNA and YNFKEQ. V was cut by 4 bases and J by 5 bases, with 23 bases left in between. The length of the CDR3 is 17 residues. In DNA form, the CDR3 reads TGTGCCAGCAGCCCTCGTCTTAGAGAAACCCCCGGGTATGGCTACACCTTC. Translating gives CASSPRLRETPGYGYTF.

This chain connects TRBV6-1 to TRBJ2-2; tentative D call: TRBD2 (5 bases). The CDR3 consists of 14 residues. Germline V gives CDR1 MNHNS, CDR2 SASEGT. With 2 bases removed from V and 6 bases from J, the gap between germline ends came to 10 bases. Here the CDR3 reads CASSELIGAGELFF. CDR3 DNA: TGTGCCAGCAGTGAACTGATCGGGGCCGGGGAGCTGTTTTTT.

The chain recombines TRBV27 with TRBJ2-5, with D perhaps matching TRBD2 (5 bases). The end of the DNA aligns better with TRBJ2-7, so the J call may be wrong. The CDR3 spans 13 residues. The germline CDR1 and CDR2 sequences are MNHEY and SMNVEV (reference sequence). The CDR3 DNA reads TGTGCCAGCAGTCACGGACTGTCCTACGAGCAGTACTTC. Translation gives CASSHGLSYEQYF.

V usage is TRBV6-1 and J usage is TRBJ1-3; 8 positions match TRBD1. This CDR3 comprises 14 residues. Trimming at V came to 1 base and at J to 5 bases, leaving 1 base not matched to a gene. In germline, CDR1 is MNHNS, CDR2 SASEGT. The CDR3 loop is CASSEGQGRNTIYF. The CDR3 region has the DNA TGTGCCAGCAGTGAAGGACAGGGGAGAAACACCATATATTTT.

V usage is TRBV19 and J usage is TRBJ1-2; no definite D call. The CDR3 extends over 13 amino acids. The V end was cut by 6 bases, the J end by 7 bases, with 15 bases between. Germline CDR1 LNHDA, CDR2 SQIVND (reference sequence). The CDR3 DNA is TGTGCCAGTAGCGGACGGGGTCCGGGTGGCTACACCTTC. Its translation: CASSGRGPGGYTF.

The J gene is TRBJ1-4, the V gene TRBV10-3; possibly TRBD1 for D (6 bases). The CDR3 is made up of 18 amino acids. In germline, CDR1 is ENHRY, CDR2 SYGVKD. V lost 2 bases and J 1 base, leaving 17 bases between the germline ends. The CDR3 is CAISERQVSTRTNEKLFF. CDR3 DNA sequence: TGTGCCATCAGTGAGCGACAGGTTTCGACCCGAACTAATGAAAAACTGTTTTTT.

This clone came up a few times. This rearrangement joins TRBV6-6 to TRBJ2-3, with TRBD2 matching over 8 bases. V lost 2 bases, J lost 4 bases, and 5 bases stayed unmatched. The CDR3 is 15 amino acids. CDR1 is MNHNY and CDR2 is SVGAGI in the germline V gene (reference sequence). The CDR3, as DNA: TGTGCCAGCAGTTACGGAGCGGGGGATGCAGATACGCAGTATTTT. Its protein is CASSYGAGDADTQYF.

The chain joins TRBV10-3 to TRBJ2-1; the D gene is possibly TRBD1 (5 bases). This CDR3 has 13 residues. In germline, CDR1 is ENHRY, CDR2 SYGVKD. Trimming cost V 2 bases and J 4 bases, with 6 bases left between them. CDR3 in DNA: TGTGCCATCAGTGAGGGGGCTTACAATGAGCAGTTCTTC. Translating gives CAISEGAYNEQFF.

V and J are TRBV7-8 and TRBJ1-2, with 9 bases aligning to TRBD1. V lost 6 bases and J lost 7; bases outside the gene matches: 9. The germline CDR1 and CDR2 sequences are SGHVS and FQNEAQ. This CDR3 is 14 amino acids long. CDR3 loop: CASSHGQGSGGYTF. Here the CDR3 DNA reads TGTGCCAGCAGTCACGGACAGGGGAGTGGTGGCTACACCTTC.

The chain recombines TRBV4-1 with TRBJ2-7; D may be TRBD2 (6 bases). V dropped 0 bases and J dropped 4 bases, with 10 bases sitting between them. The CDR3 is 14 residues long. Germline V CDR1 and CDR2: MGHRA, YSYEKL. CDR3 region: CASSQDRGGYEQYF. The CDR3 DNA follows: TGCGCCAGCAGCCAAGATCGGGGAGGATACGAGCAGTACTTC.

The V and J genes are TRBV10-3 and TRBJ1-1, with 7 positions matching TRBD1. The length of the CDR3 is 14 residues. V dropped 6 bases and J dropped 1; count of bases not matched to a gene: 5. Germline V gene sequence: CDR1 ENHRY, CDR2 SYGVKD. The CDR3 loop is CAIRGTEENTEAFF. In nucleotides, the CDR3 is TGTGCCATCAGGGGGACAGAAGAGAACACTGAAGCTTTCTTT.

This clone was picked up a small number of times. This CDR3 reads CASSLDRGPGNTIYF. For the CDR3, the DNA is TGTGCCAGCAGCTTAGACAGGGGGCCTGGAAACACCATATATTTT. The rearrangement links TRBV7-9 to TRBJ1-3; 9 nucleotides match TRBD1. J lost 2 bases, V lost 1 base, and 0 bases had no gene match. The CDR3 is made up of 15 amino acids. Germline values: CDR1 SEHNR, CDR2 FQNEAQ (reference sequence).

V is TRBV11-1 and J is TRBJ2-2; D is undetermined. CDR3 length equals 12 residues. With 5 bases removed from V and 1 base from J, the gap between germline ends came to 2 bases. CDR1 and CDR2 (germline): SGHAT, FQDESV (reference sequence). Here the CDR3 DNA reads TGTGCCAGCAGCCTGAACACCGGGGAGCTGTTTTTT. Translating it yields CASSLNTGELFF.

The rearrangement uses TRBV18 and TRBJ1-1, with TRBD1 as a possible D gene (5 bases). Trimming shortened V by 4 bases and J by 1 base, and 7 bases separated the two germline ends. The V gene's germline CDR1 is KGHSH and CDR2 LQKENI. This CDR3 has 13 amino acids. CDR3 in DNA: TGTGCCAGCTCACTCGGACAGAACACTGAAGCTTTCTTT. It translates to CASSLGQNTEAFF.